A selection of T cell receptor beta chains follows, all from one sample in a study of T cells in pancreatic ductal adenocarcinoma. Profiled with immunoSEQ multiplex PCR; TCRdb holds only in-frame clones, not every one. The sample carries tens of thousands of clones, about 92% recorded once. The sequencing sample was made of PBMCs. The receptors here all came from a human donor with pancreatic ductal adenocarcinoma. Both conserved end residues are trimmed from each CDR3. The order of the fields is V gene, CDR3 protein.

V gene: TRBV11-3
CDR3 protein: ASSQNLGQMKNEQF

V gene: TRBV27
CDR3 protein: ASSFHGELF

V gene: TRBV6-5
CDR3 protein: ASSYTLSYEQY

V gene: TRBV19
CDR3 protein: ASGGGNGNQPQH

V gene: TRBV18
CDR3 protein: ASSIDSNEKLF

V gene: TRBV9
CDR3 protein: ASSVEGRVAQY

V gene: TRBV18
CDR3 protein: ASSPPGQTTGELF

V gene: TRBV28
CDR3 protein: ASSLGRGTEAF

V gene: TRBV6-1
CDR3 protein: ASGAGANVLT

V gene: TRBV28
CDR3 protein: ASSLYSNQPQH

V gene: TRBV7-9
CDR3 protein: ASSLVIMSRVNEQF

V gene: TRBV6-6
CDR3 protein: ASSQDYSDEQY

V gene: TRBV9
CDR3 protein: ASSVSTGTRYNEQF

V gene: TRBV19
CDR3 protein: ASSIYTEAF

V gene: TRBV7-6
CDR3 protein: ASSLVGEQPQH

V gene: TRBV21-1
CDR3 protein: ASTLGVAGGKDTGELF

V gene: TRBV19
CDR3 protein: ASSIGLQGRETQY

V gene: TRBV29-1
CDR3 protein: SFLPGGGTGELF

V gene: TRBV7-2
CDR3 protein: ASSLQYGDNYGYT

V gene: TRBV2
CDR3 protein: ASSKDIITYNEQF

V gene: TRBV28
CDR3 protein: ASSLRTVYSNQPQH

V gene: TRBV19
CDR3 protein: ASSKSRMYGYT

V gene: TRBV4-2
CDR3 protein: ASSQEPGTVNEKLF

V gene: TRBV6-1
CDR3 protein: ASSENDRVGAGELF

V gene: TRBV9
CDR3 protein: ASSAQTSLGTDTQY

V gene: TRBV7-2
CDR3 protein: ATATTPGGNEQF

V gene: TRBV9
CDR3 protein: ASSVPVCKGTSYEQY

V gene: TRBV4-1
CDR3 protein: ASGLAGSEQF

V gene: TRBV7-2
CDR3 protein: ASSLSSSGPETQY

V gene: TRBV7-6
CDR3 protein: ASSPGTATDTQY

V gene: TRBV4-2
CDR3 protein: ASSRGGNEQF

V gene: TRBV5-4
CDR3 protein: ASSQRQGARETQY

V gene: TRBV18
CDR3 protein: ASSPPDRGLNTIY

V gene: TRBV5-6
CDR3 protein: ANSLMGPGGNGANVLT

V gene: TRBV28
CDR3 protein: ASRRAGGNTEAF

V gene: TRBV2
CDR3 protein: ASLREKSNQPQH

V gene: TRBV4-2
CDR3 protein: ASSQGQSAETQY

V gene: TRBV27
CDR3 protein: ASSFQPARGREKLF

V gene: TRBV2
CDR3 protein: ASSERRQGAHEQY

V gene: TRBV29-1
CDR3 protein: SVEDNRGVPYGYT

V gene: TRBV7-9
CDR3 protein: ASSLPQRNTEAF

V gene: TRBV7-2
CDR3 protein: ASSLWEGETQY

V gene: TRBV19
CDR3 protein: ASSYRANGYGYT

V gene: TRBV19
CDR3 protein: ASSILDQPQH

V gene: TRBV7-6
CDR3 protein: ASSLVGTGSTDTQY

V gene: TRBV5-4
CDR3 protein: ASSLSPFRESYNEQF

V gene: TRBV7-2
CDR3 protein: ASSTRTGSGELF

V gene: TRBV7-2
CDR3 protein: ASSLAGTSGRETQY

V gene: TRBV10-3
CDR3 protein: AISERLVIEADTQY

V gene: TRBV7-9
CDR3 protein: ASSPVLDRYEQF